This TCR beta chain was captured by sequencing in a study of blood T cells in healthy people across ages. For the second PCR, which ran for about 7 to 11 cycles, a sample-barcoded 5' primer and a J-beta primer mix were used. TCRdb independently ran MiXCR on the 5' RACE reads; one entry per CDR3 protein. The sample has about 1.1 million distinct CDR3 sequences, around two fifths seen once. Regarding this clonotype: What it binds is not known.

The CDR3 runs to 11 residues. V shed 7 bases and J shed 4 bases, with 7 bases lying between them. Germline V gene sequence: CDR1 SNHLY, CDR2 FYNNEI. Findings of the study overall: Per million T cells, the diversity of TCR beta decreased roughly linearly as age advanced.

The sample taken for sequencing was blood. This sequence was found in a young man in good health. The chain carries TRBV2 and TRBJ2-5, with unresolved D. CDR3 in DNA: TGTGCCAGCACTAAGGGAGAGACCCAGTACTTC. It codes for CASTKGETQYF.